This T cell receptor (beta chain) is from a study of blood T cells in healthy people across ages. General study findings and limits: Fewer expanded clones and more diversity marked long-lived versus aged donors. TCR beta diversity per million T cells fell roughly linearly with age. Investigators treated diversity estimates from one million T cells as underestimates.

About this clonotype: Its specificity is not known.

V lost 7 bases, J lost 0 bases, and 13 bases stayed unmatched. This CDR3 is built from 19 residues. The germline V gene has CDR1 SGHDT and CDR2 YYEEEE. Total RNA amounts of at least 5.5 micrograms were extracted per sample. Through a sample-barcoded 5' primer and a J-beta primer mix, a second PCR was run for about 6 to 11 cycles. TCRdb analysed the 5' RACE reads with MiXCR anew, one entry per CDR3 protein. The sample lists roughly 900,000 distinct CDR3 sequences, roughly 48% occurring once. This receptor was taken from a man aged 30 to 39 in good health. The source material was blood. This rearrangement joins TRBV5-6 to TRBJ2-6, with 10 bases identical to TRBD1. CDR3 in DNA: TGTGCCAGCCGAAAGGAGGGGACAGGGGTTTACTCTGGGGCCAACGTCCTGACTTTC. Its translation: CASRKEGTGVYSGANVLTF.